A selection of T cell receptor beta chains follows, all from one sample in a study of read filtering for tumor transcriptome and immune sequencing. TCRdb reprocessed the reads via MiXCR and lists one record per CDR3 protein. The sample holds 25,000 to 35,000 distinct CDR3 sequences, roughly 18% seen once. Sequenced material: a population of CD138-negative cells sorted from bone marrow. The receptors were gathered from a donor at least 40 years old with multiple myeloma. Both conserved end residues are part of each CDR3. D genes are given only for firm matches. Clone size is not always given. Where it is, it says once, few, many or a class for expanded clones.

V: TRBV20-1
D: TRBD1
length: 13
size: many
J: TRBJ1-1
CDR3: CSAYRGPGTEAFF
DNA: TGCAGTGCGTACAGGGGGCCGGGTACTGAAGCTTTCTTT

V: TRBV20-1
D: TRBD2
length: 15
size: medium-sized
J: TRBJ2-1
CDR3: CSAPPGTSGTNEQFF
DNA: TGCAGTGCCCCCCCCGGGACTAGCGGGACTAATGAGCAGTTCTTC

V: TRBV13
D: NA
length: 19
size: medium-sized
J: TRBJ2-1
CDR3: CASSLVMGREAQPYNEQFF
DNA: TGTGCCAGCAGCTTAGTAATGGGCAGGGAGGCCCAACCCTACAATGAGCAGTTCTTC

V: TRBV29-1
D: TRBD1
length: 14
size: many
J: TRBJ2-1
CDR3: CSSNRQGAVYEQFF
DNA: TGCAGCTCTAACCGACAGGGGGCCGTCTATGAGCAGTTCTTC

V: TRBV4-1
D: NA
length: 16
size: NA
J: TRBJ2-7
CDR3: CASSHDPRMTGYGQYF
DNA: TGCGCCAGCAGCCATGATCCCCGGATGACAGGCTACGGGCAGTACTTC

V: TRBV4-1
D: NA
length: 10
size: many
J: TRBJ2-4
CDR3: CASGEDIQYF
DNA: TGCGCCAGCGGAGAGGACATTCAGTACTTC

V: TRBV4-1
D: NA
length: 16
size: NA
J: TRBJ2-1
CDR3: CASSQGWMTSYNEQFF
DNA: TGCGCCAGCAGCCAAGGGTGGATGACCTCCTACAATGAGCAGTTCTTC

V: TRBV3-1
D: NA
length: 12
size: many
J: TRBJ2-1
CDR3: CASSQGLATQFF
DNA: TGTGCCAGCAGCCAAGGGCTTGCAACGCAGTTCTTC

V: TRBV5-4
D: NA
length: 14
size: many
J: TRBJ1-2
CDR3: CASSLEVTDYGYTF
DNA: TGTGCCAGCAGCCTAGAGGTGACAGACTATGGCTACACCTTC

V: TRBV28
D: NA
length: 13
size: medium-sized
J: TRBJ2-1
CDR3: CASSFPRGREQFF
DNA: TGTGCCAGCAGTTTCCCCAGGGGACGCGAGCAGTTCTTC

V: TRBV2
D: NA
length: 12
size: many
J: TRBJ2-1
CDR3: CASRDRHGEQFF
DNA: TGTGCCAGCAGGGACCGACACGGTGAGCAGTTCTTC

V: TRBV30
D: NA
length: 15
size: few
J: TRBJ2-3
CDR3: CAWNPVAGSTDTQYF
DNA: TGTGCCTGGAACCCAGTTGCGGGTAGCACAGATACGCAGTATTTT

V: TRBV7-9
D: TRBD2
length: 14
size: many
J: TRBJ2-7
CDR3: CASSRSGSSYEQYF
DNA: TGTGCCAGCAGCCGGAGCGGGAGCTCCTACGAGCAGTACTTC

V: TRBV12-3/TRBV12-4
D: NA
length: 14
size: many
J: TRBJ2-1
CDR3: CASSFGARRDEQFF
DNA: TGTGCCAGCAGTTTTGGCGCCCGTCGGGATGAGCAGTTCTTC

V: TRBV28
D: TRBD2
length: 15
size: NA
J: TRBJ2-1
CDR3: CASGTPSGGGNEQFF
DNA: TGTGCCAGCGGCACCCCTAGCGGGGGAGGCAATGAGCAGTTCTTC

V: TRBV24-1
D: NA
length: 14
size: medium-sized
J: TRBJ2-1
CDR3: CATSDYRIINEQFF
DNA: TGTGCCACCAGTGATTACAGGATTATCAATGAGCAGTTCTTC

V: TRBV24-1
D: TRBD2
length: 15
size: many
J: TRBJ2-5
CDR3: CATSVARGGRETQYF
DNA: TGTGCCACCAGTGTTGCGCGGGGGGGCCGAGAGACCCAGTACTTC

V: TRBV18
D: TRBD1
length: 15
size: many
J: TRBJ2-3
CDR3: CASSTGTGGTDTQYF
DNA: TGTGCCAGCTCAACCGGGACAGGGGGTACAGATACGCAGTATTTT

V: TRBV10-3
D: NA
length: 14
size: large
J: TRBJ2-3
CDR3: CAISDRANTDTQYF
DNA: TGTGCCATCAGTGATAGGGCCAACACAGATACGCAGTATTTT

V: TRBV20-1
D: TRBD2
length: 12
size: many
J: TRBJ2-3
CDR3: CRAAGGHDTQYF
DNA: TGCAGGGCCGCGGGGGGTCACGATACGCAGTATTTT

V: TRBV7-2
D: NA
length: 16
size: many
J: TRBJ2-1
CDR3: CASSLVGGSSYNEQFF
DNA: TGTGCCAGCAGCTTAGTTGGGGGGAGCTCCTACAATGAGCAGTTCTTC

V: TRBV5-1
D: NA
length: 15
size: many
J: TRBJ1-4
CDR3: CASSLESTLYEKLFF
DNA: TGCGCCAGCAGCTTGGAGTCGACCCTTTATGAAAAACTGTTTTTT

V: TRBV4-1
D: NA
length: 16
size: many
J: TRBJ1-5
CDR3: CASSQEGQAFNQPQHF
DNA: TGCGCCAGCAGCCAAGAGGGGCAGGCTTTCAATCAGCCCCAGCATTTT

V: TRBV5-1
D: NA
length: 15
size: many
J: TRBJ2-7
CDR3: CASSFLRGPTYEQYF
DNA: TGCGCCAGCAGCTTCTTGCGGGGCCCCACCTACGAGCAGTACTTC

V: TRBV12-3/TRBV12-4
D: NA
length: 15
size: medium-sized
J: TRBJ2-3
CDR3: CASSRLGLSGDTQYF
DNA: TGTGCCAGCAGCCGACTAGGCCTCTCCGGAGATACGCAGTATTTT

V: TRBV11-1
D: TRBD2
length: 15
size: NA
J: TRBJ2-3
CDR3: CASSLGTRFADTQYF
DNA: TGTGCCAGCAGCTTAGGGACTAGGTTCGCAGATACGCAGTATTTT

V: TRBV5-1
D: TRBD2
length: 16
size: many
J: TRBJ2-2
CDR3: CASSSSGRTDTGELFF
DNA: TGCGCCAGCAGCTCCAGCGGGAGAACGGACACCGGGGAGCTGTTTTTT

V: TRBV20-1
D: TRBD2
length: 17
size: many
J: TRBJ2-5
CDR3: CSARGTSGGDFSETQYF
DNA: TGCAGTGCTAGAGGGACTAGCGGGGGGGATTTTTCGGAGACCCAGTACTTC

V: TRBV5-1
D: NA
length: 14
size: many
J: TRBJ1-1
CDR3: CASSLMQPNTEAFF
DNA: TGCGCCAGCAGCTTGATGCAACCCAACACTGAAGCTTTCTTT

V: TRBV28
D: NA
length: 13
size: many
J: TRBJ2-5
CDR3: CASSTPSLETQYF
DNA: TGTGCCAGCAGTACCCCCTCCTTGGAGACCCAGTACTTC

V: TRBV13
D: NA
length: 11
size: many
J: TRBJ2-2
CDR3: CASSSSRELFF
DNA: TGTGCCAGCAGCTCCAGTCGGGAGCTGTTTTTT

V: TRBV24-1
D: TRBD2
length: 15
size: many
J: TRBJ2-3
CDR3: CATSDFGGRADTQYF
DNA: TGTGCCACCAGTGATTTCGGCGGGAGAGCAGATACGCAGTATTTT

V: TRBV5-1
D: NA
length: 13
size: NA
J: TRBJ2-1
CDR3: CASISSTDNEQFF
DNA: TGTGCCAGCATCTCCTCTACAGACAATGAGCAGTTCTTC

V: TRBV12-3/TRBV12-4
D: NA
length: 11
size: many
J: TRBJ2-3
CDR3: CASSSGDTQYF
DNA: TGTGCCAGCAGTTCCGGGGATACGCAGTATTTT

V: TRBV6-5
D: TRBD2
length: 15
size: many
J: TRBJ2-1
CDR3: CASRSGTSGFNEQFF
DNA: TGTGCCAGCAGGTCCGGGACTAGCGGCTTTAATGAGCAGTTCTTC

V: TRBV29-1
D: TRBD1
length: 14
size: many
J: TRBJ1-3
CDR3: CSAGRDSSGNTIYF
DNA: TGCAGCGCTGGAAGGGACAGCTCTGGAAACACCATATATTTT

V: TRBV7-9
D: NA
length: 13
size: few
J: TRBJ2-5
CDR3: CASSQEAGETQYF
DNA: TGTGCCAGCAGCCAGGAGGCCGGGGAGACCCAGTACTTC

V: TRBV20-1
D: NA
length: 11
size: many
J: TRBJ2-7
CDR3: CSAKSGYEQYF
DNA: TGCAGTGCTAAATCGGGATACGAGCAGTACTTC

V: TRBV6-1
D: NA
length: 13
size: NA
J: TRBJ2-7
CDR3: CASTPGASYEQYF
DNA: TGTGCCAGCACCCCTGGGGCTTCCTACGAGCAGTACTTC

V: TRBV28
D: TRBD2
length: 20
size: NA
J: TRBJ2-4
CDR3: CASSLSRRPAGGFSKNIQYF
DNA: TGTGCCAGCAGTTTGTCCCGTCGACCAGCGGGGGGTTTTTCCAAAAACATTCAGTACTTC

V: TRBV2
D: TRBD2
length: 15
size: NA
J: TRBJ2-3
CDR3: CGSNQRGGLGDTQCF
DNA: TGTGGCAGCAATCAGCGGGGGGGCCTAGGAGATACGCAGTGTTTT

V: TRBV5-1
D: NA
length: 15
size: many
J: TRBJ2-3
CDR3: CASSLGNDNTDTQYF
DNA: TGCGCCAGCAGCTTAGGTAACGACAACACAGATACGCAGTATTTT

V: TRBV3-1
D: NA
length: 16
size: many
J: TRBJ2-1
CDR3: CASSPVRLLGNNEQFF
DNA: TGTGCCAGCAGCCCGGTACGGCTTCTTGGGAACAATGAGCAGTTCTTC

V: TRBV28
D: NA
length: 14
size: NA
J: TRBJ2-1
CDR3: CASSTRTRRNDQFF
DNA: TGTGCCAGCAGCACCCGGACACGGCGGAATGATCAGTTCTTC

V: TRBV29-1
D: TRBD1
length: 16
size: many
J: TRBJ2-5
CDR3: CSVGGTGTGGGETQYF
DNA: TGCAGCGTTGGAGGTACCGGGACAGGGGGCGGAGAGACCCAGTACTTC

V: TRBV11-2
D: TRBD2
length: 14
size: many
J: TRBJ2-1
CDR3: CASSLAGGLGEQFF
DNA: TGTGCCAGCAGCTTGGCGGGGGGGCTCGGTGAGCAGTTCTTC

V: TRBV7-2
D: TRBD2
length: 15
size: many
J: TRBJ2-7
CDR3: CASSPPRGREGEQYF
DNA: TGTGCCAGCAGCCCCCCCCGGGGGCGGGAGGGAGAGCAGTACTTC

V: TRBV14
D: NA
length: 14
size: many
J: TRBJ2-5
CDR3: CASSHLGFQETQYF
DNA: TGTGCCAGCAGCCATCTGGGTTTCCAAGAGACCCAGTACTTC

V: TRBV10-3
D: TRBD1
length: 15
size: many
J: TRBJ2-2
CDR3: CAISPGTVDTGELFF
DNA: TGTGCCATCAGTCCCGGGACAGTAGACACCGGGGAGCTGTTTTTT

V: TRBV20-1
D: NA
length: 12
size: many
J: TRBJ1-2
CDR3: CSARQANYGYTF
DNA: TGCAGTGCTAGACAGGCTAACTATGGCTACACCTTC

V: TRBV4-1
D: NA
length: 13
size: many
J: TRBJ2-3
CDR3: CASSRRDTDTQYF
DNA: TGCGCCAGCAGCCGCAGGGATACAGATACGCAGTATTTT

V: TRBV9
D: TRBD1
length: 15
size: many
J: TRBJ1-1
CDR3: CASSRLGQGNTEAFF
DNA: TGTGCCAGCAGCAGGCTGGGACAGGGGAACACTGAAGCTTTCTTT

V: TRBV5-1
D: NA
length: 13
size: many
J: TRBJ2-1
CDR3: CASSLARDNEQFF
DNA: TGCGCCAGCAGCTTGGCCCGGGACAATGAGCAGTTCTTC